This T cell receptor (beta chain) was obtained from a study of long-term antiretroviral therapy in people with HIV. Study conclusions and caveats: Dominating the repertoire at all time points were the clones that expanded before ART. Among HIV repertoires, CDR3 length ranges were narrower than those of controls. Diversity measured after ART increased yet remained under transplant donor controls.

This clone was observed a few times. Its antigen is unidentified. CDR1 and CDR2 (germline): MNHNY, SVGAGI (reference sequence). CDR3 length equals 15 residues. Unmatched junction bases numbered 3, after V lost 0 bases and J lost 4 bases. Assay version v3.0 of immunoSEQ was used, and it was run at survey level. Clones were sequenced by immunoSEQ multiplex PCR, and TCRdb holds only the in-frame ones, with some missing. The sample consists of about 17,000 clones, around 80% of them appearing once. The chain recombines TRBV6-6 with TRBJ1-5; 7 nucleotides agree with TRBD1. This TCR derives from a man in his fifties with HIV. The specimen was unsorted PBMCs, collected 0.3 years before starting antiretroviral therapy. The CDR3 loop reads CASSYSEQGNQPQHF. The CDR3 DNA follows: TGTGCCAGCAGTTACTCGGAACAGGGGAATCAGCCCCAGCATTTT.